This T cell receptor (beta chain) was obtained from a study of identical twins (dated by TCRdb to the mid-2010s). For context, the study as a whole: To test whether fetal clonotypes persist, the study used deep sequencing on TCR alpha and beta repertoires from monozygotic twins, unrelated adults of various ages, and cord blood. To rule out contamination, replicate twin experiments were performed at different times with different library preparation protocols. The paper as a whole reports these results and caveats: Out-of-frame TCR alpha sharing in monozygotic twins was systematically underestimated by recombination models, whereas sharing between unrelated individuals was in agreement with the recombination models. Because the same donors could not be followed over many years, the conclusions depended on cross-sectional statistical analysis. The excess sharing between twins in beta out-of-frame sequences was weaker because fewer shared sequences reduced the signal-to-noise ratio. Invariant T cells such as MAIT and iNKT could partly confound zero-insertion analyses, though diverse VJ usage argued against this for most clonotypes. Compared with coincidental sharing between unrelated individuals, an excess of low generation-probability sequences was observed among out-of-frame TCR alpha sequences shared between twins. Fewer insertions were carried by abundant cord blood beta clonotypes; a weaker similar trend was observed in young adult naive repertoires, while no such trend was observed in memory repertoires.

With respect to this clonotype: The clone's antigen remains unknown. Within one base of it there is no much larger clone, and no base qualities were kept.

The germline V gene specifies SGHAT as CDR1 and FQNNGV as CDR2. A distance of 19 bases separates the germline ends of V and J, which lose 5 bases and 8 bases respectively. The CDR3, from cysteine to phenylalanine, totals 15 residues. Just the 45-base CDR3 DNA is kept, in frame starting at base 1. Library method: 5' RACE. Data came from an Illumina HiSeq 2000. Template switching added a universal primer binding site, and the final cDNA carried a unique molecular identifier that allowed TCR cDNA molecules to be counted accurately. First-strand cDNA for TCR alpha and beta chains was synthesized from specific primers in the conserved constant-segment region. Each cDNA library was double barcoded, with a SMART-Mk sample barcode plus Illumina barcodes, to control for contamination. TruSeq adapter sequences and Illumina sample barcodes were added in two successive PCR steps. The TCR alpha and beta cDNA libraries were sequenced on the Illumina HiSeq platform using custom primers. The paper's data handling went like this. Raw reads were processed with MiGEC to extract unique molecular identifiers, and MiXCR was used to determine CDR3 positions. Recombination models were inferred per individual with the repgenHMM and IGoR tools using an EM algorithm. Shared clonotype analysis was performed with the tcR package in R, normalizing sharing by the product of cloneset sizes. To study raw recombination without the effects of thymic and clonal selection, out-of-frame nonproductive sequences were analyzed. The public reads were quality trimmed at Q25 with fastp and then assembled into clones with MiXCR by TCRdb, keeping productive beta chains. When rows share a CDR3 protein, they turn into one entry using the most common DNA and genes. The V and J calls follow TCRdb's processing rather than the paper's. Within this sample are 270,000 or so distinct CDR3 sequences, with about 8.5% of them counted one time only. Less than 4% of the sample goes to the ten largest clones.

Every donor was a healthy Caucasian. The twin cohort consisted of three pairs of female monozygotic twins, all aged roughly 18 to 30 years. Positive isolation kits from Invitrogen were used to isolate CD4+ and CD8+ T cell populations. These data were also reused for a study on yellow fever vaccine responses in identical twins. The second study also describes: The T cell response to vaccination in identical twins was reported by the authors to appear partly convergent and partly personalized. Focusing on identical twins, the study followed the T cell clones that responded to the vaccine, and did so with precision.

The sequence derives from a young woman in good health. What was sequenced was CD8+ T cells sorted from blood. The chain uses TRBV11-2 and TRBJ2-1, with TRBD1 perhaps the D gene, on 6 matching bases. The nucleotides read TGTGCCAGCAGCCAAACTCATAGAGGGGGTGATGAGCAGTTCTTC. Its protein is CASSQTHRGGDEQFF.